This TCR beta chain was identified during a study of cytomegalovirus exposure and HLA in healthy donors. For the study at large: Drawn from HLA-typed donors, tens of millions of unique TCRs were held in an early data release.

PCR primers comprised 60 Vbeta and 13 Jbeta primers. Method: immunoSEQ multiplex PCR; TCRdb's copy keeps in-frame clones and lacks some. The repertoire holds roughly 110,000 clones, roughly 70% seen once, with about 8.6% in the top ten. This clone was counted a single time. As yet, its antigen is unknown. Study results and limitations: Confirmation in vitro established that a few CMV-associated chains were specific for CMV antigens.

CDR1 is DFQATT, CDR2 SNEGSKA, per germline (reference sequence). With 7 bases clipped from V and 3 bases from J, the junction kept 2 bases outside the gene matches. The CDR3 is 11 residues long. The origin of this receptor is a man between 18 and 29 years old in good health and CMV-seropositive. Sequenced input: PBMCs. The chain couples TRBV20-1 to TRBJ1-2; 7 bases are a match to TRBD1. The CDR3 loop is CSGQGDYGYTF. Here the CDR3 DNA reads TGCAGTGGTCAGGGGGACTATGGCTACACCTTC.